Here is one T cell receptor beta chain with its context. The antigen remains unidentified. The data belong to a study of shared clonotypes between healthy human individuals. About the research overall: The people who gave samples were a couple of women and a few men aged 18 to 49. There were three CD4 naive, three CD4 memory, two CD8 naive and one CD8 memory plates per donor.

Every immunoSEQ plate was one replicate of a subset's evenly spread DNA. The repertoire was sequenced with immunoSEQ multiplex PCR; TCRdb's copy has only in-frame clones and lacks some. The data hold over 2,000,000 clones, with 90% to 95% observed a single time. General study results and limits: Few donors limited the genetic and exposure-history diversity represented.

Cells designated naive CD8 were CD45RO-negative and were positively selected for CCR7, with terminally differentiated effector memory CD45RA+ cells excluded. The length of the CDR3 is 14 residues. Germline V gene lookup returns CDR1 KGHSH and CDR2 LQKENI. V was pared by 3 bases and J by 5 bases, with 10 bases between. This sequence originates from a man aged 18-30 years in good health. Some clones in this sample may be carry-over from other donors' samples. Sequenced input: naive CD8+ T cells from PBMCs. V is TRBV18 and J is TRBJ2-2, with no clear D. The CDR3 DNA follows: TGTGCCAGCTCACCGACACTTCCAACCGGGGAGCTGTTTTTT. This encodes CASSPTLPTGELFF.